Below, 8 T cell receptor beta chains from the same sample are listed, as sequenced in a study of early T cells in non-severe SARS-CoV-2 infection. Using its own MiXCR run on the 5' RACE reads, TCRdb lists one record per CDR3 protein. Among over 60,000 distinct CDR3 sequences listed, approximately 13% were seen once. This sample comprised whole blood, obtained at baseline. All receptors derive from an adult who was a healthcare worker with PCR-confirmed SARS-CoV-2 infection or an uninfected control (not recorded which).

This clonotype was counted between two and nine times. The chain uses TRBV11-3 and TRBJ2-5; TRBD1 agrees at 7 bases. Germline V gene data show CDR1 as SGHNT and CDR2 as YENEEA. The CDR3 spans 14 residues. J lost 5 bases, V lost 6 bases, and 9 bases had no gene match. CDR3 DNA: TGTGCCAGCAGTCATACGACAGGGATGGAGACCCAGTACTTC. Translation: CASSHTTGMETQYF.

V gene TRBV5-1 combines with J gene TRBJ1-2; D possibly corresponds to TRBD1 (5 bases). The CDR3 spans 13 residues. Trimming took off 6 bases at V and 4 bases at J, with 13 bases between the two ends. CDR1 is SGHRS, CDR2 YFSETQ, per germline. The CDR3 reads CASNEGAGYGYTF. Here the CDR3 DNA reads TGCGCCAGCAACGAAGGGGCGGGCTATGGCTACACCTTC. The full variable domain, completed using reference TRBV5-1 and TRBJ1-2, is KAGVTQTPRYLIKTRGQQVTLSCSPISGHRSVSWYQQTPGQGLQFLFEYFSETQRNKGNFPGRFSGRQFSNSRSEMNVSTLELGDSALYLCASNEGAGYGYTFGSGTRLTVV.

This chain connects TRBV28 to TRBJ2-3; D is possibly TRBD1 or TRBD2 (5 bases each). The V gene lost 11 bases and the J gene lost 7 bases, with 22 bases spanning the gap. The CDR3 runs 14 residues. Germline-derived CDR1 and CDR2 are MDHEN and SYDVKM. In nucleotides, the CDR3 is TGTGCCGGACTGCGCACAGGCCTGAGGTATACGCAGTATTTT. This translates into CAGLRTGLRYTQYF.

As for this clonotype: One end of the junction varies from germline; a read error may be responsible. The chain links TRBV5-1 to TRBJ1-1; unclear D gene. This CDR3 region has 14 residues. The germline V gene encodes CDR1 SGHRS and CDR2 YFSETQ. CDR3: CASTLSVGNIEAFF. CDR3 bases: TGCGCCAGCACCCTAAGTGTAGGGAACATTGAAGCTTTCTTT.

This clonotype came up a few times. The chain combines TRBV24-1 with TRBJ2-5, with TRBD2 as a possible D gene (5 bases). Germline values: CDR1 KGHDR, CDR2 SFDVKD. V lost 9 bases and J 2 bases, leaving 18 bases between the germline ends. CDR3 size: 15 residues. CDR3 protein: CATSKTWGAQETQYF. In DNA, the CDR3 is TGTGCCACCTCGAAGACGTGGGGAGCGCAAGAGACCCAGTACTTC.

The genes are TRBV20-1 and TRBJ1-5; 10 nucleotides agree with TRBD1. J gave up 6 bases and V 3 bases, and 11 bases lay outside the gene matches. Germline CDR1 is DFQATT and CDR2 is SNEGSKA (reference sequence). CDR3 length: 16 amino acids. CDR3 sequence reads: CSARTGTGAQGQPQHF. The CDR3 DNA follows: TGCAGTGCTAGGACCGGGACAGGGGCGCAAGGTCAGCCCCAGCATTTT.

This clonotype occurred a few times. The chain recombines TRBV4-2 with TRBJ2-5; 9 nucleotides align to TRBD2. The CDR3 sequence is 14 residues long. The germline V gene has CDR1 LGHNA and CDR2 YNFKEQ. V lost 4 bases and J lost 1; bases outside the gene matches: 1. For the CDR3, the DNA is TGTGCCAGCAGCCCTAGCGGGGTCCAAGAGACCCAGTACTTC. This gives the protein CASSPSGVQETQYF.

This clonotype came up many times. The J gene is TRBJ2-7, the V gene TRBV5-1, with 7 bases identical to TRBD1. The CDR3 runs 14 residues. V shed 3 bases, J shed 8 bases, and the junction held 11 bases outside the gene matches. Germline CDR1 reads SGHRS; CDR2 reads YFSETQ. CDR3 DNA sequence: TGCGCCAGCAGCTCATTGACAGGGAGCAGTAAGCAGTACTTC. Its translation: CASSSLTGSSKQYF.